The 18 T cell receptor beta chains below come from one sample, sequenced in a study of blood T cell repertoires in COVID-19. Repertoires were generated with immunoSEQ multiplex PCR, while TCRdb's copy carries only in-frame clones and drops some. The profile shows over 200,000 clones, about 91% of them singletons. The material sequenced was peripheral blood. The receptors derive from a person under 35 with COVID-19, enrolled during active disease.

This clone has just one count. V is TRBV19 and J is TRBJ2-3; 9 bases line up with TRBD1. Per the germline V gene, CDR1 is LNHDA and CDR2 is SQIVND (reference sequence). This CDR3 has 14 residues. The V segment lost 10 bases and the J segment 4 bases; nucleotides outside the gene matches: 9. The CDR3 spells CATSLTGGADTQYF. The DNA for the CDR3 is TGTGCCACCTCGTTGACAGGGGGGGCAGATACGCAGTATTTT.

J is TRBJ2-6 and V is TRBV19; a weak D match, TRBD1 (6 bases). This CDR3 is 18 amino acids long. The V end was cut by 3 bases, the J end by 0 bases, with 15 bases between. The germline gives CDR1 LNHDA, CDR2 SQIVND (reference sequence). The DNA for the CDR3 is TGTGCCAGTAGTATCCCGGGACACGCACCCTCTGGGGCCAACGTCCTGACTTTC. The encoded protein is CASSIPGHAPSGANVLTF.

The genes are TRBV19 and TRBJ2-5; possible D gene TRBD2, 7 bases. The CDR3 runs to 16 residues. Germline loops: CDR1 LNHDA, CDR2 SQIVND (reference sequence). V lost 3 bases to trimming and J lost 5 bases, with 19 bases between them. The CDR3 DNA is TGTGCCAGTAGTATCCCTCCAAGGGGGGGAAAGGAGACCCAGTACTTC. It encodes CASSIPPRGGKETQYF.

The chain joins TRBV19 to TRBJ2-1, with 13 bases fitting TRBD2. Germline trimming cut 1 base from V and 7 bases from J; bases unmatched to any gene: 1. CDR1 and CDR2 from the germline V gene are LNHDA and SQIVND (reference sequence). This CDR3 is built from 15 residues. CDR3 in amino acids: CASSIGTSGRNEQFF. The CDR3 DNA is TGTGCCAGTAGTATAGGGACTAGCGGGAGAAATGAGCAGTTCTTC.

The CDR3 DNA follows: TGTGCCAGCAGTTATTGGAGAACCGGGGAGCTGTTTTTT. It yields the protein CASSYWRTGELFF. This chain uses TRBV6-5 with TRBJ2-2; D is uncertain. The V end was cut by 3 bases, the J end by 5 bases, with 7 bases between. The CDR3 contains 13 residues. Germline-derived CDR1 and CDR2 are MNHEY and SVGAGI.

This clone was detected only once. CDR3 DNA: TGTGCCAGTGCCGCCGTGTCAGGGAACAACTATGGCTACACCTTC. Protein sequence: CASAAVSGNNYGYTF. J is TRBJ1-2 and V is TRBV19; weak D call: TRBD1 (5 bases). CDR1 and CDR2 from the germline V gene are LNHDA and SQIVND (reference sequence). This CDR3 has 15 residues. The V gene lost 8 bases and the J gene lost 2 bases, with 18 bases spanning the gap.

The chain uses TRBV4-3 and TRBJ1-3; D may be TRBD1 (5 bases). The V gene's germline CDR1 is LGHNA and CDR2 YSLEER. The CDR3 consists of 17 residues. Between the trimmed V and J ends, which lost 0 bases and 4 bases, there was a span of 16 bases. The CDR3 sequence: CASSQDPSPGYGNTIYF. In DNA form, the CDR3 reads TGCGCCAGCAGCCAAGATCCCTCTCCAGGGTACGGAAACACCATATATTTT.

V and J are TRBV18 and TRBJ2-7; 9 bases align to TRBD1. CDR3 length: 14 amino acids. V dropped 5 bases and J dropped 6; count of bases not matched to a gene: 8. The germline gives CDR1 KGHSH, CDR2 LQKENI. CDR3 protein: CASSTGTGPREQYF. The CDR3 coding sequence is TGTGCCAGCTCAACCGGGACAGGGCCCCGCGAGCAGTACTTC.

This chain connects TRBV5-1 to TRBJ1-3; weak D call: TRBD1 (5 bases). V gave up 2 bases and J gave up 2 bases, with 17 bases separating them. The CDR3 runs 17 residues. The germline CDR1 and CDR2 sequences are SGHRS and YFSETQ. The CDR3 DNA reads as TGCGCCAGCAGCTTACAGGACGTAGGTCTTCCTGGAAACACCATATATTTT. This sequence encodes CASSLQDVGLPGNTIYF.

The V call is TRBV5-1, the J call TRBJ2-2; D is perhaps TRBD2 (6 bases). Germline loops: CDR1 SGHRS, CDR2 YFSETQ. V was pared by 2 bases and J by 6 bases, with 8 bases between. The CDR3 spans 13 residues. CDR3 nucleotides: TGCGCCAGCAGCTTCGGGGGTTCCGGGGAGCTGTTTTTT. It codes for CASSFGGSGELFF.

The chain employs TRBV28 and TRBJ2-7; 8 bases map to TRBD2. From germline, CDR1 is MDHEN and CDR2 SYDVKM. This CDR3 spans 16 amino acids. The V gene end was trimmed by 4 bases and the J gene end by 3 bases; junction bases not matched to a gene: 11. The CDR3 region has the DNA TGTGCCAGCAGTTCGGATCCAGCGGGAGTGGGCTACGAGCAGTACTTC. It is translated as CASSSDPAGVGYEQYF. Combining the CDR3 with reference TRBV28 and TRBJ2-7 gives the whole variable domain DVKVTQSSRYLVKRTGEKVFLECVQDMDHENMFWYRQDPGLGLRLIYFSYDVKMKEKGDIPEGYSVSREKKERFSLILESASTNQTSMYLCASSSDPAGVGYEQYFGPGTRLTVT.

CDR3 nucleotide sequence: TGTGCCAGCAGTTACTCTGGCGGGAGGTGGGATGAGCAGTTCTTC. It translates to CASSYSGGRWDEQFF. The genes are TRBV6-6 and TRBJ2-1; 8 bases map to TRBD2. V shed 0 bases and J 8 bases; nucleotides not matched to a gene: 6. CDR1 and CDR2 from the germline V gene are MNHNY and SVGAGI (reference sequence). The CDR3 length is 15 residues.

This chain connects TRBV20-1 to TRBJ1-5, with D possibly matching TRBD1 (6 bases). The V gene lost 3 bases and the J gene lost 0 bases, with 12 bases spanning the gap. The CDR3 loop spans 15 amino acids. Germline CDR1 and CDR2: DFQATT and SNEGSKA (reference sequence). CDR3 nucleotides: TGCAGTGCTAGTTTAGGGGGGGATAGCAATCAGCCCCAGCATTTT. This codes for CSASLGGDSNQPQHF.

The CDR3 DNA is TGTGCCAGCAGCTTATCCGGGACAGCCTCCTACGAGCAGTACTTC. Translation: CASSLSGTASYEQYF. The J gene is TRBJ2-7, the V gene TRBV7-6, with 7 bases that match TRBD1. V gave up 2 bases and J gave up 0 bases; unmatched junction bases: 4. The CDR3 is 15 amino acids. CDR1 SGHVS and CDR2 FNYEAQ come from the germline V gene.

The CDR3 region is CASSLVGLENEQFF. Written as DNA, the CDR3 is TGTGCCAGCAGCCTCGTGGGGCTCGAAAATGAGCAGTTCTTC. V gene TRBV14 combines with J gene TRBJ2-1, with D tentatively TRBD1 (5 bases). Trimming stripped 4 bases from V and 7 bases from J, with 14 bases between. This CDR3 has 14 residues. Germline CDR1 reads SGHDN; CDR2 reads FVKESK.

The chain is built from TRBV24-1 and TRBJ2-2; 12 positions match TRBD2. The trim removed 1 base at V and 5 bases at J, leaving 7 bases unmatched. The CDR3 extends over 18 amino acids. Germline V CDR1 and CDR2: KGHDR, SFDVKD. CDR3 sequence reads: CATSDFRLAGVETGELFF. For the CDR3, the DNA is TGTGCCACCAGTGATTTCCGACTAGCGGGAGTCGAGACCGGGGAGCTGTTTTTT.

CDR3 nucleotides: TGCGCCAGCAGCCAAGGAGAAGCCTCTGGAAACACCATATATTTT. Amino acids: CASSQGEASGNTIYF. This chain uses TRBV4-1 with TRBJ1-3; D is unresolved. Trimming cost V 1 base and J 0 bases, with 7 bases left between them. The CDR3 extends over 15 amino acids. Germline CDR1 is MGHRA and CDR2 is YSYEKL.

The rearrangement uses TRBV5-8 and TRBJ1-5; D call uncertain. Looked up from germline, CDR1 is SGHTS and CDR2 is YDEGEE. This CDR3 comprises 15 residues. Trimming cost V 4 bases and J 3 bases, with 14 bases left between them. In nucleotides, the CDR3 is TGTGCCAGCAGCCCTCCGGGGTGGAACAATCAGCCCCAGCATTTT. Its protein is CASSPPGWNNQPQHF.